This T cell receptor beta chain was identified in a study of blood T cell repertoires in COVID-19. Followed longitudinally, the Seattle patients had been enrolled during active infection. Clones were read by immunoSEQ multiplex PCR, and TCRdb kept only the in-frame ones, dropping some. The sample has 120,000 to 150,000 clones; around 84% are singletons. The sequence was collected from a man aged 25-45 years with COVID-19, enrolled during active disease. Sequencing was performed on peripheral blood.

The CDR3 DNA follows: TGTGCCTGGAGTCACGGGACTCTCCTAGCCAAAAACATTCAGTACTTC. Translating gives CAWSHGTLLAKNIQYF. The chain uses TRBV30 and TRBJ2-4; D possibly corresponds to TRBD2 (6 bases). Deletions cut 2 bases from V and 0 bases from J, with 14 bases between. The CDR3 is made up of 16 amino acids. Germline V gene lookup returns CDR1 GTSNPN and CDR2 SVGIG (reference sequence).